A selection of T cell receptor beta chains follows, all from one sample in a study of regulatory T cells in long-lasting Graves disease. TCRdb analysed the multiplex PCR reads with MiXCR anew, one entry per CDR3 protein. The sample has some 470,000 distinct CDR3 sequences, 20% to 25% seen once. This specimen was peripheral blood mononuclear cells (PBMCs), taken when the disease was refractory, from a patient treated with antithyroid drugs. The receptors were sampled from a female donor with Graves disease. Each CDR3 is given with its conserved first and last residue. Each record gives: V gene, CDR3 length, J gene, clone size, CDR3 protein. Some rows have no size entry. The others give once, few or many, or a class for an expanded clone.

v_gene: TRBV12-3/TRBV12-4
len: 14
j_gene: TRBJ1-2
abundance: many
CDR3aa: CASSFRGANYGYTF

v_gene: TRBV4-1
len: 15
j_gene: TRBJ1-5
abundance: few
CDR3aa: CASSQEDRGGQPQHF

v_gene: TRBV11-2
len: 13
j_gene: TRBJ2-7
abundance: many
CDR3aa: CASSLAGDYEQYF

v_gene: TRBV18
len: 15
j_gene: TRBJ1-1
abundance: -
CDR3aa: CASSPGSSLNTEAFF

v_gene: TRBV7-6
len: 13
j_gene: TRBJ2-7
abundance: -
CDR3aa: CASSQGGRYEQYF

v_gene: TRBV29-1
len: 12
j_gene: TRBJ1-5
abundance: -
CDR3aa: CSVGSYNQPQHF

v_gene: TRBV6-1
len: 13
j_gene: TRBJ1-5
abundance: many
CDR3aa: CASSTYGNQPQHF

v_gene: TRBV18
len: 15
j_gene: TRBJ2-5
abundance: few
CDR3aa: CASSPPLGQEETQYF

v_gene: TRBV7-3
len: 13
j_gene: TRBJ2-7
abundance: many
CDR3aa: CASSFGDTYEQYF

v_gene: TRBV15
len: 17
j_gene: TRBJ2-7
abundance: few
CDR3aa: CATSRDIFSAGGYEQYF

v_gene: TRBV6-2/TRBV6-3
len: 15
j_gene: TRBJ2-2
abundance: few
CDR3aa: CASSFRLDGAGELFF

v_gene: TRBV24-1
len: 14
j_gene: TRBJ1-1
abundance: many
CDR3aa: CATSDLRHPSGAFF

v_gene: TRBV29-1
len: 14
j_gene: TRBJ2-1
abundance: -
CDR3aa: CSVPGLAGATGEFF

v_gene: TRBV28
len: 15
j_gene: TRBJ1-1
abundance: many
CDR3aa: CASRLPDSGEAEAFF

v_gene: TRBV12-3/TRBV12-4
len: 18
j_gene: TRBJ2-5
abundance: many
CDR3aa: CASSGSYRGLAAQETQYF

v_gene: TRBV29-1
len: 14
j_gene: TRBJ2-5
abundance: many
CDR3aa: CSVDGSSGGETQYF

v_gene: TRBV12-3/TRBV12-4
len: 13
j_gene: TRBJ2-2
abundance: few
CDR3aa: CASSFGIPAELFF

v_gene: TRBV20-1
len: 16
j_gene: TRBJ1-1
abundance: -
CDR3aa: CSARTPGQGLNTEAFF

v_gene: TRBV20-1
len: 11
j_gene: TRBJ1-4
abundance: -
CDR3aa: CSASTAEKLFF

v_gene: TRBV5-5
len: 14
j_gene: TRBJ1-5
abundance: -
CDR3aa: CASSFREGNQPQHF

v_gene: TRBV28
len: 12
j_gene: TRBJ2-2
abundance: -
CDR3aa: CASGVNTGELFF

v_gene: TRBV27
len: 15
j_gene: TRBJ1-5
abundance: many
CDR3aa: CASSLRQGGNQPQHF

v_gene: TRBV6-1
len: 16
j_gene: TRBJ2-3
abundance: -
CDR3aa: CASSVTGTTLTDTQYF

v_gene: TRBV20-1
len: 18
j_gene: TRBJ1-5
abundance: few
CDR3aa: CSARESYQGVRSDQPQHF

v_gene: TRBV5-1
len: 14
j_gene: TRBJ1-2
abundance: -
CDR3aa: CASSDGGTNYGYTF

v_gene: TRBV6-1
len: 13
j_gene: TRBJ2-1
abundance: -
CDR3aa: CASRIAGVNEQFF

v_gene: TRBV20-1
len: 13
j_gene: TRBJ1-4
abundance: few
CDR3aa: CSARDFDGEKLFF

v_gene: TRBV27
len: 13
j_gene: TRBJ1-2
abundance: many
CDR3aa: CASTQGGGSGYTF

v_gene: TRBV12-3/TRBV12-4
len: 17
j_gene: TRBJ2-2
abundance: -
CDR3aa: CASSLRVLAANTGELFF

v_gene: TRBV3-1
len: 14
j_gene: TRBJ1-2
abundance: few
CDR3aa: CASSLRTPDYGYTF

v_gene: TRBV6-1
len: 13
j_gene: TRBJ1-6
abundance: many
CDR3aa: CASRRTGVSPLHF

v_gene: TRBV28
len: 16
j_gene: TRBJ2-6
abundance: many
CDR3aa: CASRRALTSGANVLTF

v_gene: TRBV6-1
len: 13
j_gene: TRBJ1-1
abundance: -
CDR3aa: CASSGTVKSEAFF

v_gene: TRBV7-9
len: 13
j_gene: TRBJ1-1
abundance: few
CDR3aa: CASSATGFTEAFF

v_gene: TRBV4-3
len: 15
j_gene: TRBJ1-2
abundance: few
CDR3aa: CASSQGLANNYGYTF

v_gene: TRBV28
len: 12
j_gene: TRBJ1-2
abundance: many
CDR3aa: CASSLQGIGYTF

v_gene: TRBV18
len: 15
j_gene: TRBJ1-1
abundance: -
CDR3aa: CASSPSAEGVTEAFF

v_gene: TRBV5-1
len: 17
j_gene: TRBJ2-5
abundance: few
CDR3aa: CASSSPGSRGAQETQYF

v_gene: TRBV7-8
len: 14
j_gene: TRBJ2-4
abundance: many
CDR3aa: CASSSGKAKNIQYF

v_gene: TRBV20-1
len: 12
j_gene: TRBJ1-5
abundance: -
CDR3aa: CSAHPSNQPQHF

v_gene: TRBV11-3
len: 13
j_gene: TRBJ1-2
abundance: many
CDR3aa: CASSLRGSYGYTF

v_gene: TRBV5-1
len: 15
j_gene: TRBJ2-3
abundance: -
CDR3aa: CASSLAGFGADTQYF

v_gene: TRBV7-2
len: 16
j_gene: TRBJ2-7
abundance: -
CDR3aa: CASSPRLAGTSYEQYF

v_gene: TRBV28
len: 12
j_gene: TRBJ2-3
abundance: -
CDR3aa: CASRKLADTQYF